The 18 T cell receptor beta chains reported below all come from one sample, sequenced in a study of tumor-infiltrating lymphocytes in primary liver carcinoma. The study co-extracted DNA and RNA from 20-30 mg of unsorted bulk tissue. TCR beta cDNA was made from approximately 500 ng total RNA with a constant-region primer. Libraries for TCR beta were built through three nested multiplex PCR rounds, which together made up a slightly modified ARM-PCR procedure. The study ran its first two PCR rounds for nine to ten cycles each, using TRBV1-TRBV30 forward primers and a C-beta reverse primer. TCRdb fed the multiplex PCR reads into MiXCR, producing one record per CDR3 protein. The repertoire consists of some 38,000 distinct CDR3 sequences, with under 75% occurring once and the leading ten covering 15% to 20%. Sequencing was performed on liver tumor tissue from sampling region 4. The sample's subset: tumor region T4, right-lateral pole. The receptor set was obtained from a man aged 35-49 years with primary liver carcinoma and hepatitis B virus infection.

The rearrangement links TRBV11-2 to TRBJ2-1; TRBD2 matches 8 bases. The J call is uncertain, as TRBJ2-7 better fits the DNA end. CDR3 length equals 17 residues. In germline, CDR1 is SGHAT, CDR2 FQNNGV. The CDR3: CASSLDRGGRFRNEQYF. Here the CDR3 DNA reads TGTGCCAGCAGCTTAGATAGGGGCGGGAGGTTCCGCAATGAGCAGTACTTC.

In regard to this clonotype: Germline is not matched at one junction end, which may reflect a read error. The chain uses TRBV13 and TRBJ2-1; 10 nucleotides match TRBD2. The length of the CDR3 is 20 residues. CDR1 is PRHDT, CDR2 FYEKMQ, per germline (reference sequence). This CDR3 reads CASCWRGLAGGLSSYNEQFF. CDR3 DNA sequence: TGCGCCAGCTGCTGGAGAGGGTTAGCGGGAGGTTTGAGCTCCTACAATGAGCAGTTCTTC.

As regards this clonotype: A clone one base away is much larger, so this may be a read error. The chain employs TRBV18 and TRBJ1-1; tentative D call: TRBD1 (5 bases). CDR3 size: 13 residues. Germline loops: CDR1 KGHSH, CDR2 LQKENI. CDR3 sequence: CASSGGPDTETFF. Written as DNA, the CDR3 is TGTGCCAGCTCAGGGGGTCCGGACACTGAAACTTTCTTT.

Regarding this clonotype: Relative to the germline gene, one junction end is altered; a read error may explain this. This chain's CDR3 is CASSVQGAIDTQYF. In DNA, the CDR3 is TGTGCAAGCAGTGTACAGGGGGCAATAGATACACAGTATTTT. The chain employs TRBV6-6 and TRBJ2-3; TRBD1 matches 9 bases. Germline values: CDR1 MNHNY, CDR2 SVGAGI (reference sequence). CDR3 size: 14 residues.

Concerning this clonotype: Just one base apart from a much larger clone, this may be a read error. The J gene is TRBJ2-7, the V gene TRBV29-1; no clear D. The CDR3 is made up of 12 amino acids. The germline V and J ends were trimmed by 6 bases and 9 bases, with 18 bases remaining between them. Germline V gene sequence: CDR1 SQVTM, CDR2 ANQGSEA. The CDR3 region has the DNA TGCAGCGTCCTTACTAATTCCCACCTGCAGTACTTC. Protein sequence: CSVLTNSHLQYF.

To note about this clonotype: The junction shows a germline mismatch at one end, possibly a read error. J is TRBJ2-3 and V is TRBV4-3; TRBD1 matches 7 bases. The CDR3 consists of 15 residues. CDR1 and CDR2 from the germline V gene are LGHNA and YSLEER. The CDR3 reads CASSRRQRGTDTRYF. In DNA, the CDR3 is TGCGCAAGCAGCCGCCGACAGAGGGGGACAGATACGCGGTATTTT.

Points on this clonotype: As the CDR3 is not closed by the conserved phenylalanine or tryptophan, this likely results from a read error. The gene calls are TRBV6-5 and TRBJ2-3; 12 bases match TRBD2. The CDR3 sequence is 15 residues long. Germline loops: CDR1 MNHEY, CDR2 SVGAGI. CDR3 residues: CASNPGLAGTGTQYY. In DNA form, the CDR3 reads TGTGCTAGCAACCCAGGACTAGCGGGAACAGGTACGCAGTATTAT.

Regarding this clonotype: Germline is not matched at one junction end, which may reflect a read error. The genes are TRBV6-6 and TRBJ1-1; 8 bases agree with TRBD1. Germline assignment: CDR1 MNHNY and CDR2 SVGAGI (reference sequence). The CDR3 sequence is 13 residues long. CDR3 in DNA: TGTGCCAGCATCACAGGGGGGGCTACTGAAACTTTCTTT. Protein: CASITGGATETFF.

The chain is built from TRBV29-1 and TRBJ2-7; D uncertain. Germline CDR1 and CDR2: SQVTM and ANQGSEA. The ends were cut back, 4 bases at V and 5 bases at J, with 15 bases in the middle. This CDR3 has 13 amino acids. The CDR3, as DNA: TGCAGCGTTGCCCCGATAGGGTTACACGAGCAGTACTTC. Amino acid sequence: CSVAPIGLHEQYF.

This clonotype was recorded at least ten times. The chain carries TRBV7-2 and TRBJ2-2; TRBD2 aligns across 9 bases. Per germline, CDR1 SGHTA and CDR2 FQGNSA. J gave up 6 bases and V 2 bases, and 10 bases lay outside the gene matches. The CDR3 has 17 amino acids. The DNA of the CDR3 is TGTGCCAGCAGCTTATCTGGCGGGAGGGCCCGGGCCGGGGAGCTGTTTTTT. Residues: CASSLSGGRARAGELFF.

Note on this clonotype: One end of the junction fails to match germline, which may point to a read error. The rearrangement uses TRBV6-2 or TRBV6-3 and TRBJ2-2; no reliable D call. This CDR3 comprises 12 residues. CDR1 and CDR2 from the germline V gene are MNHEY and SVGEGT. Here the CDR3 reads CASSSYTEELLF. CDR3 nucleotide sequence: TGTGCCAGCAGCTCATACACCGAGGAGCTGCTTTTT.

This clonotype was counted many times. A much larger clonotype is one base distant, so this may be a read error. J is TRBJ2-5 and V is TRBV29-1, with D unclear. CDR3 length: 14 residues. Germline V gene lookup returns CDR1 SQVTM and CDR2 ANQGSEA. The CDR3 sequence: CSAEFPAAQETQYF. The CDR3, as DNA: TGCAGCGCTGAATTCCCAGCCGCCCAAGAGACCCAGTACTTC.

This clonotype was recorded once. An end of the junction does not agree with germline; a read error may underlie this. The CDR3 reads CASSPQLEGEEYF. In DNA form, the CDR3 reads TGTGCCAGCAGCCCACAACTAGAGGGCGAGGAGTACTTT. The V gene is TRBV5-6, the J gene TRBJ2-7; D might be TRBD2 (5 bases). Germline CDR1 reads SGHDT; CDR2 reads YYEEEE. The CDR3 spans 13 residues.

The chain joins TRBV29-1 to TRBJ2-3; D tentatively fits TRBD1 or TRBD2 (5 bases each). Germline V gives CDR1 SQVTM, CDR2 ANQGSEA. The CDR3 sequence is 12 residues long. Trimming pared 3 bases from V and 8 bases from J, leaving 12 bases between. DNA of the CDR3: TGCAGCGTTGATGCCAAAGGGACTACGCAGTATTTT. This gives the protein CSVDAKGTTQYF.

This rearrangement joins TRBV19 to TRBJ2-1, with D perhaps TRBD1 (5 bases). The CDR3 contains 14 residues. V lost 7 bases and J lost 7, with 17 bases in between. Germline CDR1 LNHDA, CDR2 SQIVND (reference sequence). CDR3 in amino acids: CASIRGQPMNEQFF. The CDR3 nucleotides read TGTGCCAGTATTAGAGGACAACCGATGAATGAGCAGTTCTTC. The full variable domain, with the rest looked up from reference TRBV19 and TRBJ2-1, is DGGITQSPKYLFRKEGQNVTLSCEQNLNHDAMYWYRQDPGQGLRLIYYSQIVNDFQKGDIAEGYSVSREKKESFPLTVTSAQKNPTAFYLCASIRGQPMNEQFFGPGTRLTVL.

This clonotype was seen ten or more times. The V and J genes are TRBV28 and TRBJ2-3; tentative D call: TRBD2 (7 bases). The CDR3 runs to 18 residues. Looked up from germline, CDR1 is MDHEN and CDR2 is SYDVKM. The V end was cut by 2 bases, the J end by 0 bases, with 18 bases between. As DNA, the CDR3 is TGTGCCAGCAGTTTAAGAGGGGGTAGCGGGCTTAGCACAGATACGCAGTATTTT. Its protein is CASSLRGGSGLSTDTQYF.

This clonotype was seen at least ten times. The chain employs TRBV30 and TRBJ2-7; tentatively, D is TRBD2 (5 bases). The CDR3 sequence is 13 residues long. The V end was cut by 3 bases, the J end by 4 bases, with 13 bases between. From germline, CDR1 is GTSNPN and CDR2 SVGIG (reference sequence). The CDR3 bases are TGTGCCTGGAGACTGGGAGCCGCTTACGAGCAGTACTTC. The encoded protein is CAWRLGAAYEQYF.

On this clonotype: The germline gene is not matched at one end of the junction; a read error may be the cause. This sequence joins TRBV4-2 and TRBJ2-1; D gene unclear. The CDR3 has 15 residues. The V gene's germline CDR1 is LGHNA and CDR2 YNFKEQ. The DNA for the CDR3 is TGTGCCAGCAGCCAGGCCTCAGACGGCGGCTATGATCAGTTCTTT. Translating it yields CASSQASDGGYDQFF.